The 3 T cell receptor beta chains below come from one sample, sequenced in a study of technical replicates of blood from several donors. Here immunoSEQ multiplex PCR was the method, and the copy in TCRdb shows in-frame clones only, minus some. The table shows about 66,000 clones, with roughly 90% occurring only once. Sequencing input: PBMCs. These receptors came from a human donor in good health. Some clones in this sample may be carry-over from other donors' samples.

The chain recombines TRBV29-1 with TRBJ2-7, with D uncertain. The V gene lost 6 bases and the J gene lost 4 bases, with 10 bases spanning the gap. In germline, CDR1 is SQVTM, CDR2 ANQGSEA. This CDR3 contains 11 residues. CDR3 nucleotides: TGCAGCGTCTACCTCGGGTACGAGCAGTACTTC. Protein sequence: CSVYLGYEQYF.

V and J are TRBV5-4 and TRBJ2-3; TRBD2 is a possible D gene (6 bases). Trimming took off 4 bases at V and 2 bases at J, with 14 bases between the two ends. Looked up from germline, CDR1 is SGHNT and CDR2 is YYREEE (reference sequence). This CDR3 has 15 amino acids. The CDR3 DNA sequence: TGTGCCAGCAGCGAAGCGGGTAGAGTCACAGATACGCAGTATTTT. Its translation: CASSEAGRVTDTQYF. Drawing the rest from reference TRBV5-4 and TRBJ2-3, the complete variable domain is ETGVTQSPTHLIKTRGQQVTLRCSSQSGHNTVSWYQQALGQGPQFIFQYYREEENGRGNFPPRFSGLQFPNYSSELNVNALELDDSALYLCASSEAGRVTDTQYFGPGTRLTVL.

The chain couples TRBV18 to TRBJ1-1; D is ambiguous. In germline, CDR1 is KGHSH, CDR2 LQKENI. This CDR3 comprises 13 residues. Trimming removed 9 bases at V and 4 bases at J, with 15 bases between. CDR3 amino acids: CASKERSSTEAFF. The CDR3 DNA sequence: TGTGCCAGTAAAGAGAGGAGTTCCACTGAAGCTTTCTTT.